This entry is about one TCR beta chain. This entry comes from a study of blood T cell repertoires in COVID-19. Study summary: Samples taken during acute and convalescent COVID-19 were collected in the United States, Italy and Spain.

In assigning cohorts, the study relied on participant-reported clinical history. Each recovered donor of Cohort 3 presented with two negative PCRs, clearance, or symptom resolution. Clones were sequenced by immunoSEQ multiplex PCR, and TCRdb holds only the in-frame ones, with some missing. The top ten clones hold about 3% of a sample with a few hundred thousand clones, roughly 84% of them seen once. The CDR3 is made up of 15 amino acids. V dropped 2 bases and J dropped 3 bases, with 12 bases sitting between them. The V gene's germline CDR1 is SGHRS and CDR2 YFSETQ. The receptor was derived from a woman aged 25 to 39 who had recovered from COVID-19. The chain couples TRBV5-1 to TRBJ2-1; tentatively, D is TRBD1 (7 bases). Sequencing was done on a sample of PBMCs or T cells enriched from blood (not recorded which). The CDR3 sequence is CASSFPGGGYNEQFF. The CDR3 DNA reads TGCGCCAGCAGCTTCCCAGGGGGAGGCTACAATGAGCAGTTCTTC.